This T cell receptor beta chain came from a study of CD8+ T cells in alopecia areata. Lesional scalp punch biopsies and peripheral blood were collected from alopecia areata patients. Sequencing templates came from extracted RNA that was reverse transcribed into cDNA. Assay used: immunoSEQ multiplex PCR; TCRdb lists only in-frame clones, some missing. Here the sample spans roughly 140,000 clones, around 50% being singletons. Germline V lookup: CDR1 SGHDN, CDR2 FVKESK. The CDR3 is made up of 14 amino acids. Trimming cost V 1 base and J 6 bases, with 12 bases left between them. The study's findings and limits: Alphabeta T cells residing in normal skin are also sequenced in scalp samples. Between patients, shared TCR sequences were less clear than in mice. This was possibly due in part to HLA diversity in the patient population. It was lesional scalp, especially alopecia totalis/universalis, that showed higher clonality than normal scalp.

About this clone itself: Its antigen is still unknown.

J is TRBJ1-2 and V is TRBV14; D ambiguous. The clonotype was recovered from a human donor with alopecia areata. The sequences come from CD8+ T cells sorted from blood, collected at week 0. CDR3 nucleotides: TGTGCCAGCAGCCAAGTTGAGGGTATTGATGGCTACACCTTC. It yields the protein CASSQVEGIDGYTF.